This T cell receptor (beta chain) was observed in a study of beta chain features in type 1 diabetes. Sequencing targeted expressed TCRB transcripts, as all isolated RNA had been reverse transcribed. The table came from immunoSEQ multiplex PCR; TCRdb's copy has only in-frame clones and leaves some out. Of more than 300,000 clones in the sample, approximately 8.2% were seen once. The study's findings and limits: Whether HLA type influences TCRB rearrangement remained unresolved here. In the patient group, naive, central memory and Treg TCRB repertoires seemed more alike than in the healthy donor group. Shorter templates might be favored by PCR, and equally so in patients and in controls.

The CDR3 covers 15 residues. V lost 0 bases and J lost 3, with 11 bases in between. CDR1 is KGHSH, CDR2 LQKENI, per germline. This clone was observed at least ten times. Its antigen is not identified. Sorted populations all exceeded 98% purity. Material for sequencing was central memory CD4+ T cells from blood. The chain uses TRBV18 and TRBJ1-1, with no clear D. The receptor was isolated from a woman aged 18-29 years in good health. The CDR3 spells CASSPPGQQDTEAFF. CDR3 in DNA: TGTGCCAGCTCACCACCTGGGCAGCAAGACACTGAAGCTTTCTTT. Full variable domain (missing parts from reference TRBV18 and TRBJ1-1): NAGVMQNPRHLVRRRGQEARLRCSPMKGHSHVYWYRQLPEEGLKFMVYLQKENIIDESGMPKERFSAEFPKEGPSILRIQQVVRGDSAAYFCASSPPGQQDTEAFFGQGTRLTVV.